This TCR beta chain stems from a study of blood T cell repertoires in COVID-19. Study summary: The United States, Italy and Spain supplied acute and convalescent COVID-19 samples.

CDR3 length equals 17 residues. Germline V CDR1 and CDR2: GTSNPN, SVGIG (reference sequence). V was trimmed by 3 bases and J by 10 bases, leaving 25 bases between them. Profiling relied on immunoSEQ multiplex PCR, and the TCRdb table lists in-frame clones only, not all of them. Among approximately 300,000 clones listed, 85% to 90% were seen once. The chain joins TRBV30 to TRBJ1-6; a weak D match, TRBD1 (5 bases). This clonotype was sampled from a woman aged 45 to 65 with active or convalescent COVID-19. Sequencing was performed on peripheral blood. The CDR3 DNA reads TGTGCCTGGAGCGCTCTAGTTCAGGGTTTCACAGGATCACCCCTCCACTTT. The encoded protein is CAWSALVQGFTGSPLHF.